This record looks at one T cell receptor (beta chain) sequence and its context. Its antigen is still unknown. 13 Jbeta primers and 60 Vbeta primers were used for the PCR. Some clones are missing from TCRdb's copy, which holds only in-frame ones; the method was immunoSEQ multiplex PCR. The sample shows 150,000 or so clones, 73% of them seen only once. The record originates from a study of cytomegalovirus exposure and HLA in healthy donors. The study, taken as a whole, reports: There were some public TCRs occurring in many donors, but most TCR sequences were rare. Later work found most CMV-associated TCR beta chains apparently HLA-restricted.

The CDR3 length is 14 residues. Trimming cost V 4 bases and J 6 bases; bases outside gene matches: 6. Germline V gene lookup returns CDR1 SGHTA and CDR2 FQGNSA. The rearrangement links TRBV7-2 to TRBJ2-5, with 9 bases that match TRBD2. This clonotype was obtained from a woman between 18 and 30 years old in good health and CMV-seronegative. The sample consisted of PBMCs. This chain's CDR3 is CASSSDSGGKTQYF. Written as DNA, the CDR3 is TGTGCCAGCAGCTCCGATAGCGGGGGAAAGACCCAGTACTTC.